The subject of this entry is one T cell receptor (beta chain). Its antigen is not known. Treatment reported: some 20 received Ad26.COV2.S at low or high dose, single or two shots; roughly five received placebo; per-sample allocation not given. It was on day 63 after the first vaccine or placebo injection that samples were taken. At a Boston site, the person donating was an adult of 18-55 years. The sample belongs to a study of Ad26.COV2.S vaccination and SARS-CoV-2 variants. The overall study: The donor was enrolled in the Ad26.COV2.S arm of the COV1001 trial. In the study, Ad26.COV2.S was injected intramuscularly once, or twice 56 days apart. Study results and limitations: Recipients given vaccine exceeded placebo recipients in spike-specific TCR breadth.

Generated by immunoSEQ multiplex PCR, the TCRdb table keeps only in-frame clones and is missing some. Among about 410,000 clones listed, 92% were seen once. The CDR3 is 15 residues long. In germline, CDR1 is SGHRS, CDR2 YFSETQ. V was cut by 0 bases and J by 6 bases, with 16 bases left in between. Sequences were derived from peripheral blood, sampled in a trial of Ad26.COV2.S vaccine versus placebo. V gene TRBV5-1 combines with J gene TRBJ2-7; TRBD1 is a possible D gene (5 bases). The receptor's source is a person between 18 and 65 years old who received the Ad26.COV2.S COVID-19 vaccine or a placebo. In nucleotides, the CDR3 is TGCGCCAGCAGCTTGGAAGCAGGGTCGACCGTCGAGCAGTACTTC. This sequence encodes CASSLEAGSTVEQYF.